Each of the 4 T cell receptor beta chains below was sequenced from the same sample in a study of a mutant IDH1 vaccine in newly diagnosed glioma. Sequenced by immunoSEQ multiplex PCR; TCRdb stores in-frame clones only, minus some. The data show fewer than 75,000 clones, 84% seen once. The antigens for these receptors are not known. The time point is: week 11, during vaccination. Each dose delivered 300 ug of mutant IDH1 20-mer peptide subcutaneously with imiquimod. Sequencing was performed on PBMCs, taken from a glioma patient whose treatment included an IDH1 peptide vaccine. The source is a woman aged 45-65 years with glioma.

This clone was found once. The V call is TRBV7-2, the J call TRBJ1-1; no firm D call. V was pared by 7 bases and J by 6 bases, with 18 bases between. Germline-derived CDR1 and CDR2 are SGHTA and FQGNSA. The CDR3 is 14 amino acids. The CDR3 here is CASNQAGVSPEAFF. The CDR3 DNA sequence: TGTGCCAGCAACCAGGCCGGGGTTTCCCCTGAAGCTTTCTTT.

The gene calls are TRBV4-1 and TRBJ1-4; no clear D. V dropped 4 bases and J dropped 5 bases, with 8 bases sitting between them. The CDR3 has 13 residues. Per the germline V gene, CDR1 is MGHRA and CDR2 is YSYEKL. CDR3 amino acids: CASSRDTNEKLFF. The CDR3 coding sequence is TGCGCCAGCAGCCGGGATACGAATGAAAAACTGTTTTTT.

The chain is built from TRBV18 and TRBJ2-5; D not certain. CDR1 KGHSH and CDR2 LQKENI come from the germline V gene. The CDR3 is 14 residues long. V was clipped by 1 base and J by 0 bases, with 6 bases between them. CDR3 nucleotide sequence: TGTGCCAGCTCACCACGGGCAGACCAAGAGACCCAGTACTTC. Translated, it gives CASSPRADQETQYF. The full variable domain, with the rest looked up from reference TRBV18 and TRBJ2-5, is NAGVMQNPRHLVRRRGQEARLRCSPMKGHSHVYWYRQLPEEGLKFMVYLQKENIIDESGMPKERFSAEFPKEGPSILRIQQVVRGDSAAYFCASSPRADQETQYFGPGTRLLVL.

The V and J genes are TRBV19 and TRBJ2-7; D assignment may be TRBD1 or TRBD2 (5 bases each). Between the trimmed V and J ends, which lost 6 bases and 2 bases, there was a span of 14 bases. This CDR3 contains 14 residues. Per germline, CDR1 LNHDA and CDR2 SQIVND (reference sequence). CDR3 loop: CASSIGTPAYEQYF. Written as DNA, the CDR3 is TGTGCCAGTAGCATCGGGACCCCAGCCTACGAGCAGTACTTC.